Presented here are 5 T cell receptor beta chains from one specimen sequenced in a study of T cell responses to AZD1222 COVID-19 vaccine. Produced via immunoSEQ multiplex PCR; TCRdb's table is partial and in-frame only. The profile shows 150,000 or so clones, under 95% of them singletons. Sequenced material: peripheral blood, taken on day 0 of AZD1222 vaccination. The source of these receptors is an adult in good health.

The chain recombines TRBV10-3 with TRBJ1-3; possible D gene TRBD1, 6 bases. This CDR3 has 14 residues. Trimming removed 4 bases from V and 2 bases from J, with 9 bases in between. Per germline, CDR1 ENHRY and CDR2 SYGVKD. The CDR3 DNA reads TGTGCCATCAGTGCAGGGACAACTGGAAACACCATATATTTT. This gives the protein CAISAGTTGNTIYF.

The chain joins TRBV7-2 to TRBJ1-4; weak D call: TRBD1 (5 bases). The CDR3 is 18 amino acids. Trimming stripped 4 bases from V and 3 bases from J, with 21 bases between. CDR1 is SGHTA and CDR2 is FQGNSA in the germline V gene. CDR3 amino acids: CASSSAIAQGQANEKLFF. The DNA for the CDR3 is TGTGCCAGCAGCTCTGCAATCGCCCAGGGCCAGGCTAATGAAAAACTGTTTTTT.

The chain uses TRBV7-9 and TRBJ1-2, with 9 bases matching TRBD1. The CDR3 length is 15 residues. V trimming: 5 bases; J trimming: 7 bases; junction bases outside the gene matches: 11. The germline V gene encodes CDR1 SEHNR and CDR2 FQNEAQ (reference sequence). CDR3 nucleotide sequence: TGTGCCAGCAGCAATGCCGGGACAGGGTTGGGTGGCTACACCTTC. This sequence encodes CASSNAGTGLGGYTF.

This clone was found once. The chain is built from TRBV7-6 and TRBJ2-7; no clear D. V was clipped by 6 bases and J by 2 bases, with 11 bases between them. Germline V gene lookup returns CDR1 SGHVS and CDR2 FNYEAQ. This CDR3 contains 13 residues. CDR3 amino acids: CASSPGSPYEQYF. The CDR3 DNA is TGTGCCAGCAGTCCGGGCAGTCCCTACGAGCAGTACTTC.

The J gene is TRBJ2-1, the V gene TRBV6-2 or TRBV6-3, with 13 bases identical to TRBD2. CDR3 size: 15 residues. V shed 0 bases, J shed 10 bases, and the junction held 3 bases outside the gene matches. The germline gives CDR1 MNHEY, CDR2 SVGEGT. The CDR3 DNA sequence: TGTGCCAGCAGTTACTCTGGACTAGCGGGGGTGGAGCAGTTCTTC. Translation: CASSYSGLAGVEQFF.